The rows below give T cell receptor beta chains drawn from one sample of a study of blood T cells in healthy people across ages. TCRdb independently ran MiXCR on the 5' RACE reads; one entry per CDR3 protein. The table includes hundreds of thousands of distinct CDR3 sequences, around 41% detected once. The sample consisted of blood. The source of these receptors is a man at least 80 years old in good health. Each CDR3 is given with its conserved first and last residue. D genes are given only for firm matches. Size values are once, few and many counts, or a class for expanded clones, and some rows have none.

cdr3_aa: CASSSTSGRYGEQFF
cdr3_nt: TGTGCCAGCAGCTCTACTAGCGGGAGATATGGTGAGCAGTTCTTC
v_call: TRBV7-2
clone_size: many
d_call: TRBD2
j_call: TRBJ2-1

cdr3_aa: CASSQDETGTEYYEQYF
cdr3_nt: TGTGCCAGCAGCCAAGATGAGACCGGGACAGAATACTACGAGCAGTACTTC
v_call: TRBV3-1
clone_size: -
d_call: TRBD1
j_call: TRBJ2-7

cdr3_aa: CASSRGQYNEQFF
cdr3_nt: TGTGCCAGCAGCAGGGGACAGTACAATGAGCAGTTCTTC
v_call: TRBV6-6
clone_size: few
d_call: TRBD1
j_call: TRBJ2-1

cdr3_aa: CASTASGDLTDTQYF
cdr3_nt: TGTGCCAGCACGGCTAGCGGGGACCTCACAGATACGCAGTATTTT
v_call: TRBV7-3
clone_size: -
d_call: TRBD2
j_call: TRBJ2-3

cdr3_aa: CASSGTSGANEQFF
cdr3_nt: TGTGCCAGTAGTGGGACTAGCGGGGCCAATGAGCAGTTCTTC
v_call: TRBV12-3/TRBV12-4
clone_size: few
d_call: TRBD2
j_call: TRBJ2-1

cdr3_aa: CASSSEGGVSYNEQFF
cdr3_nt: TGTGCCAGCAGCTCCGAGGGGGGGGTGTCCTACAATGAGCAGTTCTTC
v_call: TRBV7-3
clone_size: few
d_call: -
j_call: TRBJ2-1

cdr3_aa: CASSDGGKTQYF
cdr3_nt: TGTGCCAGCTCAGACGGGGGAAAGACCCAGTACTTC
v_call: TRBV18
clone_size: -
d_call: -
j_call: TRBJ2-5

cdr3_aa: CASTRSPFRVSEQYF
cdr3_nt: TGTGCCAGCACCCGATCCCCCTTCAGGGTGAGCGAGCAGTACTTC
v_call: TRBV12-3/TRBV12-4
clone_size: -
d_call: -
j_call: TRBJ2-7

cdr3_aa: CASSLIRGGRAVEQFF
cdr3_nt: TGTGCCAGCAGCTTAATTCGGGGCGGGAGGGCCGTTGAGCAGTTCTTC
v_call: TRBV7-9
clone_size: -
d_call: TRBD2
j_call: TRBJ2-1

cdr3_aa: CASSLQKLNTEAFF
cdr3_nt: TGTGCCAGCAGTCTACAAAAACTGAACACTGAAGCTTTCTTT
v_call: TRBV6-2/TRBV6-3
clone_size: -
d_call: -
j_call: TRBJ1-1

cdr3_aa: CASSQDFVVYF
cdr3_nt: TGTGCCAGCAGCCAAGATTTCGTCGTGTACTTC
v_call: TRBV3-1
clone_size: -
d_call: -
j_call: TRBJ2-5

cdr3_aa: CASSKTGTEYNEQFF
cdr3_nt: TGCGCCAGCAGCAAGACCGGGACAGAGTACAATGAGCAGTTCTTC
v_call: TRBV5-1
clone_size: -
d_call: TRBD1
j_call: TRBJ2-1

cdr3_aa: CASSVMHRGEPSNYGYTF
cdr3_nt: TGTGCCAGCAGCGTCATGCACAGGGGCGAACCCTCTAACTATGGCTACACCTTC
v_call: TRBV9
clone_size: -
d_call: TRBD1
j_call: TRBJ1-2

cdr3_aa: CASSYSRGEPQHF
cdr3_nt: TGTGCCAGCAGTTACTCAAGGGGAGAACCCCAGCATTTT
v_call: TRBV6-6
clone_size: -
d_call: -
j_call: TRBJ1-5

cdr3_aa: CSAGKALTDTQYF
cdr3_nt: TGCAGTGCAGGGAAGGCCCTCACAGATACGCAGTATTTT
v_call: TRBV20-1
clone_size: -
d_call: -
j_call: TRBJ2-3

cdr3_aa: CASSQERGYYGYTF
cdr3_nt: TGCGCCAGCAGCCAAGAGAGAGGGTACTATGGCTACACCTTC
v_call: TRBV4-3
clone_size: -
d_call: -
j_call: TRBJ1-2

cdr3_aa: CASSTDRFSGQPQHF
cdr3_nt: TGTGCCAGCAGCACGGACAGGTTTTCGGGGCAGCCCCAGCATTTT
v_call: TRBV7-9
clone_size: once
d_call: TRBD1
j_call: TRBJ1-5

cdr3_aa: CSVDMRGGRDTQYF
cdr3_nt: TGCAGCGTTGATATGCGGGGGGGCCGAGATACGCAGTATTTT
v_call: TRBV29-1
clone_size: many
d_call: TRBD2
j_call: TRBJ2-3

cdr3_aa: CASSLAFGAMGQETQYF
cdr3_nt: TGCGCCAGCAGCCTAGCGTTTGGAGCGATGGGGCAAGAGACCCAGTACTTC
v_call: TRBV4-1
clone_size: -
d_call: -
j_call: TRBJ2-5

cdr3_aa: CASRSRRTSGRRWRTQYF
cdr3_nt: TGTGCAAGTCGCTCCAGGAGGACTAGCGGGAGACGGTGGAGGACCCAGTACTTC
v_call: TRBV12-2
clone_size: -
d_call: -
j_call: TRBJ2-5

cdr3_aa: CASSTGSYSEQFF
cdr3_nt: TGTGCCAGCAGTACCGGTTCCTACAGTGAGCAGTTCTTC
v_call: TRBV7-3
clone_size: -
d_call: -
j_call: TRBJ2-1

cdr3_aa: CSARDAAVTGGAYEQYF
cdr3_nt: TGCAGTGCTAGAGATGCCGCTGTTACAGGGGGCGCCTACGAGCAGTACTTC
v_call: TRBV20-1
clone_size: few
d_call: TRBD1
j_call: TRBJ2-7

cdr3_aa: CASSPVGSATGVETQYF
cdr3_nt: TGTGCCAGCAGCCCTGTAGGGTCGGCGACAGGGGTTGAGACCCAGTACTTC
v_call: TRBV7-2
clone_size: few
d_call: TRBD1
j_call: TRBJ2-5

cdr3_aa: CASSLVFGVGADTQYF
cdr3_nt: TGTGCCAGCAGTTTGGTCTTTGGAGTGGGAGCAGATACGCAGTATTTT
v_call: TRBV12-3/TRBV12-4
clone_size: -
d_call: -
j_call: TRBJ2-3

cdr3_aa: CASSTGATGELFF
cdr3_nt: TGTGCCAGCAGCACAGGGGCCACCGGGGAGCTGTTTTTT
v_call: TRBV2
clone_size: many
d_call: TRBD1
j_call: TRBJ2-2

cdr3_aa: CASSSPEGWQFF
cdr3_nt: TGTGCCAGCAGCTCCCCCGAAGGGTGGCAGTTCTTC
v_call: TRBV7-3
clone_size: few
d_call: -
j_call: TRBJ2-1

cdr3_aa: CASSLGPTRETQYF
cdr3_nt: TGTGCCAGCAGTTTGGGCCCCACCCGGGAGACCCAGTACTTC
v_call: TRBV12-3/TRBV12-4
clone_size: -
d_call: -
j_call: TRBJ2-5

cdr3_aa: CSARGRSGAWEQYF
cdr3_nt: TGCAGTGCTAGGGGACGCTCGGGGGCTTGGGAGCAGTACTTC
v_call: TRBV20-1
clone_size: -
d_call: -
j_call: TRBJ2-5

cdr3_aa: CASSTGQGVGGYTF
cdr3_nt: TGTGCCAGCAGCACTGGACAGGGGGTCGGTGGCTACACCTTC
v_call: TRBV7-8
clone_size: -
d_call: TRBD1
j_call: TRBJ1-2

cdr3_aa: CSVDVAGGLTDTQYF
cdr3_nt: TGCAGCGTTGATGTAGCGGGGGGCCTAACAGATACGCAGTATTTT
v_call: TRBV29-1
clone_size: many
d_call: TRBD2
j_call: TRBJ2-3

cdr3_aa: CASRQGAQETQYF
cdr3_nt: TGTGCCAGCAGACAGGGGGCGCAAGAGACCCAGTACTTC
v_call: TRBV6-2/TRBV6-3
clone_size: many
d_call: TRBD1
j_call: TRBJ2-5

cdr3_aa: CASSLHPVPGYGYTF
cdr3_nt: TGTGCCAGCAGCCTCCATCCCGTACCTGGCTATGGCTACACCTTC
v_call: TRBV14
clone_size: many
d_call: -
j_call: TRBJ1-2

cdr3_aa: CSAPDKTATDTQYF
cdr3_nt: TGCAGTGCTCCGGACAAGACAGCCACAGATACGCAGTATTTT
v_call: TRBV20-1
clone_size: -
d_call: -
j_call: TRBJ2-3

cdr3_aa: CTSSQPCQYYYEQYF
cdr3_nt: TGCACCAGCAGCCAACCCTGTCAGTACTACTACGAGCAGTACTTC
v_call: TRBV1
clone_size: -
d_call: -
j_call: TRBJ2-7

cdr3_aa: CAWRGVTGVGYTF
cdr3_nt: TGTGCCTGGAGGGGGGTTACAGGGGTCGGCTACACCTTC
v_call: TRBV30
clone_size: -
d_call: TRBD1
j_call: TRBJ1-2

cdr3_aa: CASSETGAHSPRIPNTGELFF
cdr3_nt: TGTGCCAGCAGTGAAACAGGGGCCCACAGCCCGCGGATCCCGAACACCGGGGAGCTGTTTTTT
v_call: TRBV2
clone_size: few
d_call: TRBD1
j_call: TRBJ2-2

cdr3_aa: CASSHGFEQYF
cdr3_nt: TGTGCCAGCAGCCACGGGTTCGAGCAGTACTTC
v_call: TRBV14
clone_size: -
d_call: -
j_call: TRBJ2-7

cdr3_aa: CASSRQGRGYTDTQYF
cdr3_nt: TGTGCCAGCAGCCGACAGGGGCGGGGATACACAGATACGCAGTATTTT
v_call: TRBV14
clone_size: -
d_call: TRBD1
j_call: TRBJ2-3

cdr3_aa: CSAVARGLSLRTDTQYF
cdr3_nt: TGCAGTGCTGTAGCCCGGGGGCTTAGTTTACGCACAGATACGCAGTATTTT
v_call: TRBV20-1
clone_size: -
d_call: -
j_call: TRBJ2-3

cdr3_aa: CASSPTSGRAAEQYF
cdr3_nt: TGCGCCAGCAGCCCGACTAGCGGGAGGGCCGCCGAGCAGTACTTC
v_call: TRBV4-3
clone_size: few
d_call: TRBD2
j_call: TRBJ2-7

cdr3_aa: CVSSVESSPSQYF
cdr3_nt: TGTGTCAGCAGCGTAGAGTCTAGTCCTTCGCAGTATTTT
v_call: TRBV9
clone_size: -
d_call: -
j_call: TRBJ2-3

cdr3_aa: CSARDSWVAGGQDTQYF
cdr3_nt: TGCAGTGCTAGAGATTCTTGGGTGGCGGGGGGGCAAGATACGCAGTATTTT
v_call: TRBV20-1
clone_size: few
d_call: TRBD2
j_call: TRBJ2-3

cdr3_aa: CASSLGGPLGIQYF
cdr3_nt: TGTGCCAGCAGCTTAGGGGGACCACTGGGGATTCAGTACTTC
v_call: TRBV7-9
clone_size: many
d_call: -
j_call: TRBJ2-4

cdr3_aa: CASSINEGTGEKLFF
cdr3_nt: TGTGCCAGCAGCATAAATGAAGGGACTGGAGAAAAACTGTTTTTT
v_call: TRBV9
clone_size: few
d_call: -
j_call: TRBJ1-4

cdr3_aa: CASSRRLAGGQYNEQFF
cdr3_nt: TGTGCCAGCAGCCGGAGACTAGCGGGCGGGCAATACAATGAGCAGTTCTTC
v_call: TRBV11-2
clone_size: -
d_call: TRBD2
j_call: TRBJ2-1

cdr3_aa: CASSLEVAGGESNEQFF
cdr3_nt: TGTGCCAGCAGCTTAGAGGTAGCGGGGGGCGAGTCCAATGAGCAGTTCTTC
v_call: TRBV7-2
clone_size: few
d_call: TRBD2
j_call: TRBJ2-1

cdr3_aa: CASSVGLGGLTGSPDTQYF
cdr3_nt: TGTGCCAGCAGCGTAGGCCTGGGGGGATTGACAGGGTCACCAGATACGCAGTATTTT
v_call: TRBV9
clone_size: -
d_call: -
j_call: TRBJ2-3

cdr3_aa: CASSYPLGTGAGYTF
cdr3_nt: TGTGCCAGCAGCTACCCCTTAGGGACAGGGGCCGGCTACACCTTC
v_call: TRBV5-6
clone_size: few
d_call: TRBD1
j_call: TRBJ1-2

cdr3_aa: CASRLAPPNEQFF
cdr3_nt: TGCGCCAGCAGATTGGCCCCTCCCAATGAGCAGTTCTTC
v_call: TRBV5-1
clone_size: few
d_call: -
j_call: TRBJ2-1

cdr3_aa: CASSLVRGRDEQFF
cdr3_nt: TGTGCCAGCAGCTTAGTACGTGGCAGGGATGAGCAGTTCTTC
v_call: TRBV7-2
clone_size: many
d_call: -
j_call: TRBJ2-1

cdr3_aa: CASSYGGIGNQPQHF
cdr3_nt: TGTGCCAGCAGTTACGGGGGGATCGGTAATCAGCCCCAGCATTTT
v_call: TRBV6-2/TRBV6-3
clone_size: -
d_call: -
j_call: TRBJ1-5

cdr3_aa: CASSRYTGDRSGANVLTF
cdr3_nt: TGTGCCAGCAGTCGCTATACAGGGGACCGCTCTGGGGCCAACGTCCTGACTTTC
v_call: TRBV6-1
clone_size: few
d_call: TRBD1
j_call: TRBJ2-6